These 16 T cell receptor beta chains were sequenced from one sample in a study of cytomegalovirus exposure and HLA in healthy donors. PCR primers comprised 60 Vbeta and 13 Jbeta primers. The protocol was immunoSEQ multiplex PCR, while the TCRdb copy is restricted to in-frame clones and leaves out a portion. The top ten hold 1.6% of the sample, which has 150,000 to 200,000 clones, roughly 82% seen once. Sequencing was carried out using PBMCs. These receptors were taken from a young woman in good health and CMV-seronegative.

Only one count was recorded for this clone. This chain joins TRBV7-3 and TRBJ1-1; D might be TRBD1 (6 bases). The CDR3 spans 13 residues. V lost 4 bases to trimming and J lost 4 bases, with 10 bases between them. Germline assignment: CDR1 SGHTA and CDR2 FQGTGA. CDR3 sequence reads: CASSSGRGTEAFF. For the CDR3, the DNA is TGTGCCAGCAGCTCAGGCAGGGGCACTGAAGCTTTCTTT.

V is TRBV5-6 and J is TRBJ1-4; the D gene is possibly TRBD1 (5 bases). V was pared by 3 bases and J by 7 bases, with 16 bases between. The CDR3 is 15 amino acids. Looked up from germline, CDR1 is SGHDT and CDR2 is YYEEEE. CDR3 sequence (DNA): TGTGCCAGCAGCTCATGGGATAGGGGTAGTGAAAAACTGTTTTTT. This codes for CASSSWDRGSEKLFF.

The chain employs TRBV7-6 and TRBJ1-6; D is uncertain. V was pared by 1 base and J by 3 bases, with 10 bases between. CDR3 size: 16 residues. Germline values: CDR1 SGHVS, CDR2 FNYEAQ. For the CDR3, the DNA is TGTGCCAGCAGCTTAGTCGCCAGAGGCTATAATTCACCCCTCCACTTT. Encoded protein: CASSLVARGYNSPLHF.

This chain uses TRBV18 with TRBJ1-6; 8 nucleotides agree with TRBD1. Trimming cost V 4 bases and J 9 bases; bases outside gene matches: 5. Germline CDR1 KGHSH, CDR2 LQKENI. The CDR3 is 14 amino acids. In DNA, the CDR3 is TGTGCCAGCTCACTTGGACAGGGTCGTTCACCCCTCCACTTT. Its translation: CASSLGQGRSPLHF.

There are a few counts of this clone. The gene calls are TRBV5-1 and TRBJ2-3; D remains ambiguous. The ends were cut back, 3 bases at V and 2 bases at J, with 7 bases in the middle. Per the germline V gene, CDR1 is SGHRS and CDR2 is YFSETQ. The CDR3 has 13 amino acids. The CDR3 nucleotides read TGCGCCAGCAGCTCGGTTACCACAGATACGCAGTATTTT. Protein product: CASSSVTTDTQYF.

A few counts support this clone. The chain is built from TRBV11-2 and TRBJ2-7, with D hard to call. V gave up 0 bases and J gave up 0 bases, with 6 bases separating them. The CDR3 runs to 14 residues. CDR1 and CDR2 from the germline V gene are SGHAT and FQNNGV. The CDR3 DNA follows: TGTGCCAGCAGCTTAGATATGTTCTCCTACGAGCAGTACTTC. It is translated as CASSLDMFSYEQYF.

This clone appeared a few times. The chain is built from TRBV28 and TRBJ1-5, with 11 bases aligning to TRBD1. CDR1 and CDR2 from the germline V gene are MDHEN and SYDVKM. Losses at the gene ends were 5 bases for V and 2 bases for J; bases not matched to a gene: 2. There are 15 residues in the CDR3. The CDR3 region has the DNA TGTGCCAGCAGTACGGGACAGGGGGGCAATCAGCCCCAGCATTTT. Translated, it gives CASSTGQGGNQPQHF.

This sequence joins TRBV6-5 and TRBJ2-7, with a possible D match to TRBD1 (5 bases). This CDR3 region has 14 residues. V lost 6 bases, J lost 3 bases, and 15 bases lay in between. Germline CDR1 is MNHEY and CDR2 is SVGAGI. The CDR3 here is CASRSRTSFYEQYF. The CDR3 nucleotides read TGTGCCAGCAGGTCCCGGACAAGTTTCTACGAGCAGTACTTC.

The chain employs TRBV5-4 and TRBJ1-1, with D hard to call. CDR3 length: 13 amino acids. V lost 5 bases and J lost 1, with 9 bases in between. Germline V gives CDR1 SGHNT, CDR2 YYREEE (reference sequence). CDR3 sequence: CASRNTGNTEAFF. The CDR3 DNA reads as TGTGCCAGCAGAAACACGGGGAACACTGAAGCTTTCTTT.

The V and J genes are TRBV19 and TRBJ2-1; D possibly corresponds to TRBD2 (6 bases). Germline values: CDR1 LNHDA, CDR2 SQIVND (reference sequence). The V gene lost 3 bases and the J gene lost 5 bases, with 17 bases spanning the gap. CDR3 length: 16 residues. The CDR3 here is CASSIQQVRGNNEQFF. DNA for the CDR3: TGTGCCAGTAGTATCCAGCAGGTGCGGGGTAACAATGAGCAGTTCTTC.

The V gene is TRBV9, the J gene TRBJ2-5, with D perhaps matching TRBD1 (5 bases). Matching the DNA end better, TRBJ2-7 makes the J call doubtful. The CDR3 covers 16 residues. Germline lookup yields CDR1 SGDLS and CDR2 YYNGEE. CDR3 region: CASSVGVQVLSYEQYF. DNA of the CDR3: TGTGCCAGCAGCGTAGGAGTACAGGTACTCTCCTACGAGCAGTACTTC.

This clone was seen more than once but under ten times. This sequence joins TRBV9 and TRBJ2-1; D unresolved. Trimming cost V 4 bases and J 0 bases, with 11 bases left between them. The germline CDR1 and CDR2 sequences are SGDLS and YYNGEE. This CDR3 region has 15 residues. The CDR3 loop reads CASSPISSSYNEQFF. The CDR3 DNA is TGTGCCAGCAGCCCGATTAGCAGCTCCTACAATGAGCAGTTCTTC.

The chain recombines TRBV5-8 with TRBJ2-7, with 8 bases identical to TRBD1. V shed 2 bases, J shed 6 bases, and the junction held 7 bases outside the gene matches. This CDR3 region has 14 residues. Germline V gene sequence: CDR1 SGHTS, CDR2 YDEGEE. The CDR3 loop reads CASSLGQGGSEQYF. CDR3 coding DNA: TGTGCCAGCAGCTTAGGACAGGGAGGTAGCGAGCAGTACTTC. Drawing the rest from reference TRBV5-8 and TRBJ2-7, the complete variable domain is EAGVTQSPTHLIKTRGQQATLRCSPISGHTSVYWYQQALGLGLQFLLWYDEGEERNRGNFPPRFSGRQFPNYSSELNVNALELEDSALYLCASSLGQGGSEQYFGPGTRLTVT.

A word on this clone: The junction shows a germline mismatch at one end, possibly a read error. The chain carries TRBV27 and TRBJ1-2; perhaps TRBD1 as D (5 bases). The length of the CDR3 is 13 residues. Germline V CDR1 and CDR2: MNHEY, SMNVEV (reference sequence). This chain's CDR3 is CASSLQGTYGYPF. In nucleotides, the CDR3 is TGTGCCAGCAGTTTACAGGGAACCTATGGCTACCCCTTC.

This clone has a handful of counts. V usage is TRBV4-1 and J usage is TRBJ1-1, with TRBD1 matching over 7 bases. The CDR3 is made up of 14 amino acids. Germline values: CDR1 MGHRA, CDR2 YSYEKL. V trimming: 3 bases; J trimming: 7 bases; junction bases outside the gene matches: 8. The CDR3 protein is CASSHRTGQIEAFF. DNA of the CDR3: TGCGCCAGCAGCCATCGGACAGGCCAGATTGAAGCTTTCTTT.

The CDR3 bases are TGCGCCAGCAGCTTTGGAGGGGGCGATGAATACGAGCAGTACTTC. Translated: CASSFGGGDEYEQYF. The chain has TRBV5-1 and TRBJ2-7; weak D call: TRBD1 (7 bases). The CDR3 contains 15 residues. Germline CDR1 reads SGHRS; CDR2 reads YFSETQ. V shed 2 bases and J shed 4 bases, with 16 bases lying between them.